A selection of T cell receptor beta chains follows, all from one sample in a study of T-cell memory formation after mild COVID-19. A single record per CDR3 protein comes from TCRdb applying MiXCR to the 5' RACE reads. The repertoire holds about 350,000 distinct CDR3 sequences, about an eighth seen once, with 22% in the top ten. The sample consisted of PBMCs or a T cell subset sorted from them (not recorded which). The receptor source for this set is a young man who had mild COVID-19 (a few samples of this study predate the infection). Cell type and time point are not known. Both conserved end residues are part of each CDR3. Each record gives: V gene, clone size, J gene, D gene, CDR3 DNA, CDR3 protein. A D gene is named only where the DNA matches it firmly. Clone size is not always given. Where it is, it says once, few, many or a class for expanded clones.

V: TRBV7-2; size: few; J: TRBJ1-1; D: NA; DNA: TGTGCCAGCAGCTCCCGGACAGAGAACACTGAAGCTTTCTTT; CDR3: CASSSRTENTEAFF
V: TRBV5-1; size: NA; J: TRBJ1-6; D: NA; DNA: TGCGCCAGCAGCTCGGACGGGTGGGGTTCACCCCTCCACTTT; CDR3: CASSSDGWGSPLHF
V: TRBV18; size: NA; J: TRBJ1-6; D: NA; DNA: TGTGCCAGCTCACCGGGCGGGGGGGATTCACCCCTCCACTTT; CDR3: CASSPGGGDSPLHF
V: TRBV12-3/TRBV12-4; size: NA; J: TRBJ1-1; D: NA; DNA: TGTGCCAGCAGTTTTATGAATGAAGCTTTCTTT; CDR3: CASSFMNEAFF
V: TRBV10-3; size: few; J: TRBJ2-7; D: TRBD1; DNA: TGTGCCATCAGTCCGGACAGGGCAACCTACGAGCAGTACTTC; CDR3: CAISPDRATYEQYF
V: TRBV27; size: few; J: TRBJ2-2; D: TRBD1; DNA: TGTGCCAGCAGTTTATTAGGCAGGGGGCAAAACGGGGAGCTGTTTTTT; CDR3: CASSLLGRGQNGELFF
V: TRBV2; size: few; J: TRBJ2-5; D: TRBD1; DNA: TGTGCCAGTGAAGGACAGGGGAGTTTGCAAGAGACCCAGTACTTC; CDR3: CASEGQGSLQETQYF
V: TRBV5-1; size: few; J: TRBJ2-2; D: TRBD1; DNA: TGCGCCAGCAGCACCGGGACAGGGGGCTTCGGGGAGCTGTTTTTT; CDR3: CASSTGTGGFGELFF
V: TRBV5-1; size: NA; J: TRBJ2-5; D: NA; DNA: TGCGCCAGCAGCCCGGGCGTCGGCGGACAAGAGACCCAGTACTTC; CDR3: CASSPGVGGQETQYF
V: TRBV20-1; size: few; J: TRBJ2-3; D: NA; DNA: TGCAGTGCTAGACCCTACACGGAGGGCACAGATACGCAGTATTTT; CDR3: CSARPYTEGTDTQYF
V: TRBV10-3; size: NA; J: TRBJ2-2; D: TRBD1; DNA: TGTGCCATCAGCCGGGACAGTGGGACCGGGGAGCTGTTTTTT; CDR3: CAISRDSGTGELFF
V: TRBV30; size: NA; J: TRBJ2-3; D: NA; DNA: TGTGCCTGGAGTGGCTTGACAGGTCTCACAGATACGCAGTATTTT; CDR3: CAWSGLTGLTDTQYF
V: TRBV11-2; size: few; J: TRBJ1-4; D: TRBD1; DNA: TGTGCCAGCAGACAGGGGGCAGTGGCTAATGAAAAACTGTTTTTT; CDR3: CASRQGAVANEKLFF
V: TRBV29-1; size: few; J: TRBJ1-1; D: NA; DNA: TGCAGCGTTAAGGGCATGAACACTGAAGCTTTCTTT; CDR3: CSVKGMNTEAFF
V: TRBV5-1; size: few; J: TRBJ2-1; D: TRBD1; DNA: TGCGCCAGCAGCTTCTTGGACAGGGGTACCAATGAGCAGTTCTTC; CDR3: CASSFLDRGTNEQFF
V: TRBV7-6; size: NA; J: TRBJ2-1; D: NA; DNA: TGTGCCAGCAGCTTCGCCAGAGACCGTCGGACCCCCTACAATGAGCAGTTCTTC; CDR3: CASSFARDRRTPYNEQFF
V: TRBV12-3/TRBV12-4; size: NA; J: TRBJ1-1; D: NA; DNA: TGTGCCAGCAGCCGCTTGCCTGAAGCTTTCTTT; CDR3: CASSRLPEAFF
V: TRBV11-2; size: NA; J: TRBJ2-1; D: TRBD2; DNA: TGTGCCAGCAGGACGATTAGCGGGGGGGCATTCAATGAGCAGTTCTTC; CDR3: CASRTISGGAFNEQFF
V: TRBV12-3/TRBV12-4; size: few; J: TRBJ1-2; D: TRBD1; DNA: TGTGCCAGCAACCCCTCAGGGGGAGTCCCTGGCTACACCTTC; CDR3: CASNPSGGVPGYTF
V: TRBV27; size: few; J: TRBJ1-2; D: NA; DNA: TGTGCCAGCAGTTCTTTCACCAGGGGAATCAATGGCTACACCTTC; CDR3: CASSSFTRGINGYTF
V: TRBV5-4; size: few; J: TRBJ1-2; D: TRBD1; DNA: TGTGCCAGCACCTTATCGCAGGGGGGGGCCGTTGGCTACACCTTC; CDR3: CASTLSQGGAVGYTF
V: TRBV20-1; size: few; J: TRBJ1-2; D: NA; DNA: TGCAGTGCTAGCTTTGGGGGGAACTATGGCTACACCTTC; CDR3: CSASFGGNYGYTF
V: TRBV6-2/TRBV6-3; size: NA; J: TRBJ2-5; D: NA; DNA: TGTGCCAGCAGCTGGGAAAGGACCCAGTACTTC; CDR3: CASSWERTQYF
V: TRBV4-1; size: NA; J: TRBJ2-5; D: NA; DNA: TGCGCCAGCAGCTCCACAGAGCAAGAGACCCAGTACTTC; CDR3: CASSSTEQETQYF
V: TRBV5-6; size: few; J: TRBJ2-4; D: NA; DNA: TGTGCCAGCAGCTTTGGAGGGCTAGCCAAAAACATTCAGTACTTC; CDR3: CASSFGGLAKNIQYF
V: TRBV4-1; size: few; J: TRBJ2-5; D: NA; DNA: TGCGCCAGCAGCCAAGATCGGCAGGACCAAGAGACCCAGTACTTC; CDR3: CASSQDRQDQETQYF
V: TRBV6-2/TRBV6-3; size: few; J: TRBJ2-1; D: TRBD2; DNA: TGTGCCAGCAGTCAAGGGATAGCGGGGGGGCCTTATCTGAGTGAGCAGTTCTTC; CDR3: CASSQGIAGGPYLSEQFF
V: TRBV28; size: few; J: TRBJ2-5; D: NA; DNA: TGTGCCAGCAGTTTCCACGGAGCGGATAAAGAGACCCAGTACTTC; CDR3: CASSFHGADKETQYF
V: TRBV7-9; size: few; J: TRBJ2-1; D: TRBD2; DNA: TGTGCCAGCAGCCAAACTAGCGGGTCAAGCAATGAGCAGTTCTTC; CDR3: CASSQTSGSSNEQFF
V: TRBV5-1; size: many; J: TRBJ2-3; D: NA; DNA: TGCGCCAGCAGCACGGGGGACACCGGCGTTACGCAGTATTTT; CDR3: CASSTGDTGVTQYF
V: TRBV12-3/TRBV12-4; size: many; J: TRBJ2-6; D: NA; DNA: TGTGCCAGCAGTTTTACTGGGGCCAACGTCCTGACTTTC; CDR3: CASSFTGANVLTF
V: TRBV29-1; size: many; J: TRBJ2-1; D: NA; DNA: TGCAGCGTTGAGGAATCCTACAATGAGCAGTTCTTC; CDR3: CSVEESYNEQFF
V: TRBV5-1; size: many; J: TRBJ2-1; D: NA; DNA: TGCGCCAGCAGCTTGGTGCCTTTAGCCCACAATGAGCAGTTCTTC; CDR3: CASSLVPLAHNEQFF
V: TRBV28; size: few; J: TRBJ2-1; D: TRBD1; DNA: TGTGCCAGCAGGCGTCCCGGGACAGGGCTCCTATACAATGAGCAGTTCTTC; CDR3: CASRRPGTGLLYNEQFF
V: TRBV4-1; size: NA; J: TRBJ1-1; D: TRBD1; DNA: TGCGCCAGCAGCCGCACCGGGACAGGGACTGAAGCTTTCTTT; CDR3: CASSRTGTGTEAFF
V: TRBV9; size: NA; J: TRBJ1-2; D: NA; DNA: TGTGCCAGCAGCGGAGGCGAATACTATGGCTACACCTTC; CDR3: CASSGGEYYGYTF
V: TRBV7-3; size: few; J: TRBJ2-5; D: NA; DNA: TGTGCCAGCAGCTCCTCTGGCTATCGCCAAGAGACCCAGTACTTC; CDR3: CASSSSGYRQETQYF
V: TRBV2; size: NA; J: TRBJ1-5; D: NA; DNA: TGTGCCAGCAGTGAAGCGGGCAGCGGAAATCAGCCCCAGCATTTT; CDR3: CASSEAGSGNQPQHF
V: TRBV5-1; size: many; J: TRBJ2-1; D: NA; DNA: TGTGCCAGCAGCTTAGCTGTGTACAATGAGCAGTTCTTC; CDR3: CASSLAVYNEQFF
V: TRBV20-1; size: NA; J: TRBJ2-5; D: NA; DNA: TGCAGTGCTAGAGATTCACAGCAAGAGACCCAGTACTTC; CDR3: CSARDSQQETQYF
V: TRBV7-2; size: NA; J: TRBJ2-3; D: NA; DNA: TGTGCCAGCAGCCCACCCTCGGCTGATACGCAGTATTTT; CDR3: CASSPPSADTQYF
V: TRBV9; size: few; J: TRBJ2-5; D: NA; DNA: TGTGCCAGCAGCGCCCCGGAACTATCCGAGACCCAGTACTTC; CDR3: CASSAPELSETQYF
V: TRBV7-9; size: NA; J: TRBJ1-2; D: TRBD1; DNA: TGTGCCAGCAGCTTAGGGGCCGGACAGGACTATGGCTACACCTTC; CDR3: CASSLGAGQDYGYTF
V: TRBV3-1; size: NA; J: TRBJ2-1; D: NA; DNA: TGTGCCAGCAGCCAAGTCAGGGTCTCCTACAATGAGCAGTTCTTC; CDR3: CASSQVRVSYNEQFF
V: TRBV20-1; size: few; J: TRBJ2-3; D: TRBD2; DNA: TGCAGTGCTAGAGTCCCGACTAGCGGGGGGCAGAGCACAGATACGCAGTATTTT; CDR3: CSARVPTSGGQSTDTQYF
V: TRBV11-2; size: few; J: TRBJ2-3; D: NA; DNA: TGTGCCAGCAGCTGCCGGGACTTTCGCACAGATACGCAGTATTTT; CDR3: CASSCRDFRTDTQYF
V: TRBV6-2/TRBV6-3; size: many; J: TRBJ2-5; D: NA; DNA: TGTGCCAGCAGGAGGGGGGGGGGAGAGACCCAGTACTTC; CDR3: CASRRGGGETQYF
V: TRBV6-4; size: few; J: TRBJ2-1; D: NA; DNA: TGTGCCAGCAGTGACTCGGCACGGCATCCCTACAATGAGCAGTTCTTC; CDR3: CASSDSARHPYNEQFF
V: TRBV12-3/TRBV12-4; size: NA; J: TRBJ1-5; D: TRBD1; DNA: TGTGCCAGCAATTACGGAGACAGGGGGAATCAGCCCCAGCATTTT; CDR3: CASNYGDRGNQPQHF
V: TRBV9; size: once; J: TRBJ1-4; D: NA; DNA: TGTGCCAGCAGCCGTGGGAGGGGGGGAGAAAAACTGTTTTTT; CDR3: CASSRGRGGEKLFF